The 25 T cell receptor delta chains below were found in one sample sequenced in a study of human gamma delta and Vdelta1 T cells. TCRdb applied CATT to the PCR reads for clone calling. This repertoire shows over 10,000 delta-chain clones, about half found once; its top ten account for about 1.6%. No antigen has been identified for these receptors. Input material: Vdelta1 gamma-delta T cells from blood grown in culture (DOT cells). Every receptor here comes from a human donor in good health.

This chain joins TRDV1 and TRDJ1, with TRDD3 matching 13 bases. CDR3 size: 23 residues. Unmatched junction bases numbered 25, after V lost 6 bases and J lost 0 bases. From germline, CDR1 is TSWWSYY and CDR2 QGS. The CDR3, as DNA: TGTGCTCTTGGCCGCCGTCCTACTCGAGGACTGAACTGGGGGATACGGTACACCGATAAACTCATCTTT. Its protein is CALGRRPTRGLNWGIRYTDKLIF.

J is TRDJ1 and V is TRDV1, with 8 bases fitting TRDD3. Germline V gives CDR1 TSWWSYY, CDR2 QGS. Trimming at V came to 0 bases and at J to 0 bases, leaving 15 bases not matched to a gene. CDR3 size: 20 residues. In DNA form, the CDR3 reads TGTGCTCTTGGGGAACTGGACTGGGGGCCAGGTAATTCGTACACCGATAAACTCATCTTT. This codes for CALGELDWGPGNSYTDKLIF.

The chain is built from TRDV1 and TRDJ1; D is undetermined. With 3 bases removed from V and 2 bases from J, the gap between germline ends came to 28 bases. The germline V gene has CDR1 TSWWSYY and CDR2 QGS. The CDR3 totals 20 residues. The CDR3 DNA reads TGTGCTCTTGGGGACGGCTCTCCCATAACCGGGGTCCGGTCAACCGATAAACTCATCTTT. This gives the protein CALGDGSPITGVRSTDKLIF.

The chain couples TRDV1 to TRDJ3; D not resolved. V shed 2 bases and J shed 0 bases, with 11 bases lying between them. The CDR3 sequence is 18 residues long. CDR1 TSWWSYY and CDR2 QGS come from the germline V gene. CDR3: CALGELLKSSWDTRQMFF. The CDR3 DNA sequence: TGTGCTCTTGGGGAATTACTGAAAAGCTCCTGGGACACCCGACAGATGTTTTTC.

The genes are TRDV1 and TRDJ1; 10 bases align to TRDD3. This CDR3 has 21 amino acids. Germline lookup yields CDR1 TSWWSYY and CDR2 QGS. The junction had 16 bases not matched to a gene; V was cut back by 0 bases and J by 0 bases. Here the CDR3 DNA reads TGTGCTCTTGGGGAACTTGACTCCGGTCACTGGGGGATCATGTACACCGATAAACTCATCTTT. Encoded protein: CALGELDSGHWGIMYTDKLIF.

This clone was detected a few times. V is TRDV1 and J is TRDJ1; 7 bases map to TRDD3. V dropped 2 bases and J dropped 7; count of bases not matched to a gene: 16. Per germline, CDR1 TSWWSYY and CDR2 QGS. CDR3 size: 17 residues. The CDR3 DNA follows: TGTGCTCTTGGGGAAACCTCGGGTGGGGGACCCTCCATTAAACTCATCTTT. Its protein is CALGETSGGGPSIKLIF.

V usage is TRDV1 and J usage is TRDJ2; 12 nucleotides line up with TRDD3. Germline V gene data show CDR1 as TSWWSYY and CDR2 as QGS. The CDR3 spans 20 residues. V trimming: 2 bases; J trimming: 11 bases; junction bases outside the gene matches: 21. CDR3 sequence (DNA): TGTGCTCTTGGGGAAATTCCGGCCTACTGGGGGATACCCGGGGTCGGCCAACTCTTCTTT. Translating it yields CALGEIPAYWGIPGVGQLFF.

This sequence joins TRDV1 and TRDJ4; 13 bases map to TRDD3. CDR1 is TSWWSYY, CDR2 QGS, per germline. V trimming: 1 base; J trimming: 2 bases; junction bases outside the gene matches: 31. This CDR3 has 25 amino acids. Here the CDR3 DNA reads TGTGCTCTTGGGGAACAAGGACCTTCTCGGGGCAGTACTGGGGGATACGCGGTATTAGTAAGACCCCTGATCTTT. Its translation is CALGEQGPSRGSTGGYAVLVRPLIF.

This clone was seen only a few times. V usage is TRDV1 and J usage is TRDJ1, with 10 bases lining up with TRDD3. The J segment lost 0 bases and the V segment lost 0 bases, leaving 34 bases of the junction unmatched. This CDR3 is built from 27 residues. Germline CDR1 TSWWSYY, CDR2 QGS. The chain's CDR3 is CALGELGLPTVRGDTRIAPEDTDKLIF. The DNA of the CDR3 is TGTGCTCTTGGGGAACTAGGGCTTCCTACGGTTCGGGGGGATACGCGTATAGCCCCCGAGGACACCGATAAACTCATCTTT.

The gene calls are TRDV1 and TRDJ1, with D maybe TRDD2 (7 bases). This CDR3 comprises 22 residues. CDR1 is TSWWSYY and CDR2 is QGS in the germline V gene. Trimming left V 5 bases short and J 1 base short, with 35 bases between. The CDR3 region has the DNA TGTGCTCTTGGGAACCTCCCTATTCCTACCCTGGGGAAACCAATTATCACCGATAAACTCATCTTT. It codes for CALGNLPIPTLGKPIITDKLIF.

The V call is TRDV1, the J call TRDJ2; 8 bases line up with TRDD3. V shed 3 bases, J shed 0 bases, and the junction held 30 bases outside the gene matches. From germline, CDR1 is TSWWSYY and CDR2 QGS. The CDR3 runs 25 residues. Here the CDR3 reads CALGDTPIESLPYRTGGALTAQLFF. The CDR3 DNA follows: TGTGCTCTTGGGGACACACCGATTGAAAGCCTTCCATACCGTACTGGGGGTGCTTTGACAGCACAACTCTTCTTT.

The chain couples TRDV1 to TRDJ1; 8 bases align to TRDD3. CDR1 and CDR2 (germline): TSWWSYY, QGS. CDR3 length: 15 amino acids. With 0 bases clipped from V and 5 bases from J, the junction kept 5 bases outside the gene matches. The CDR3 here is CALGELRDTRDKLIF. The CDR3 nucleotides are TGTGCTCTTGGGGAACTGCGGGATACGCGAGATAAACTCATCTTT.

V usage is TRDV1 and J usage is TRDJ1; a weak D match, TRDD3 (7 bases). The CDR3 is made up of 24 amino acids. Trimming left V 0 bases short and J 0 bases short, with 35 bases between. Germline assignment: CDR1 TSWWSYY and CDR2 QGS. CDR3 sequence (DNA): TGTGCTCTTGGGGAACTAGACTGGCGTCCTACAAATCTGGGGGTTGGGACGAACACCGATAAACTCATCTTT. This sequence encodes CALGELDWRPTNLGVGTNTDKLIF.

This clone was seen only a few times. The genes are TRDV1 and TRDJ2; D possibly corresponds to TRDD2 (5 bases). Trimming stripped 3 bases from V and 0 bases from J, with 23 bases between. The CDR3 length is 20 residues. Germline CDR1 reads TSWWSYY; CDR2 reads QGS. The CDR3 here is CALGDRRPLVPPSLTAQLFF. In nucleotides, the CDR3 is TGTGCTCTTGGGGATAGACGTCCCCTGGTTCCTCCCTCTTTGACAGCACAACTCTTCTTT.

The chain employs TRDV1 and TRDJ1; 12 bases fit TRDD3. This CDR3 has 20 residues. With V trimmed by 2 bases and J by 0 bases, 13 bases remained unmatched. Looked up from germline, CDR1 is TSWWSYY and CDR2 is QGS. The CDR3 nucleotides are TGTGCTCTTGGGGAAAACTGGTCTGGGGGATACGCGCGGTACACCGATAAACTCATCTTT. Its translation is CALGENWSGGYARYTDKLIF.

This clone occurred a few times. This chain connects TRDV1 to TRDJ1; 12 bases fit TRDD3. This CDR3 is 23 amino acids long. The V and J ends lost 6 bases and 0 bases, in that order; junction bases with no gene match: 26. Germline CDR1 is TSWWSYY and CDR2 is QGS. The CDR3 coding sequence is TGTGCTCTTGGCTTTCCTTTGGTCAGTGCTGGGGGATACGGACGGGTACACACCGATAAACTCATCTTT. Its protein product is CALGFPLVSAGGYGRVHTDKLIF.

The sample holds a few counts of this clone. This chain joins TRDV1 and TRDJ1; D not certain. This CDR3 region has 14 residues. Germline values: CDR1 TSWWSYY, CDR2 QGS. V lost 7 bases and J lost 7, with 19 bases in between. CDR3 sequence (DNA): TGTGCTCTTGAGCCGTCCCTCCCCAACGGTAAACTCATCTTT. It encodes CALEPSLPNGKLIF.

The V call is TRDV1, the J call TRDJ1; 7 bases line up with TRDD3. This CDR3 has 15 amino acids. Germline V lookup: CDR1 TSWWSYY, CDR2 QGS. The trim removed 0 bases at V and 1 base at J, leaving 2 bases unmatched. This CDR3 reads CALGELGGITDKLIF. CDR3 nucleotides: TGTGCTCTTGGGGAACTTGGGGGGATCACCGATAAACTCATCTTT.

V is TRDV1 and J is TRDJ1; D might be TRDD2 or TRDD3, each matching 5 bases. CDR1 and CDR2 (germline): TSWWSYY, QGS. Trimming shortened V by 5 bases and J by 2 bases, and 33 bases separated the two germline ends. The CDR3 covers 21 residues. The chain's CDR3 is CALGKPPNFLRGSRRTDKLIF. The CDR3 nucleotides are TGTGCTCTTGGGAAGCCACCCAATTTCCTGAGGGGGTCCCGTAGGACCGATAAACTCATCTTT.

Only one count was recorded for this clone. The limits of the CDR3 on the DNA are not certain, so only TCRdb's listed CDR3 is given. This chain joins TRAV29/DV5 and TRDJ1; TRDD3, the table's D call, was not compared with the DNA. Germline V gene data show CDR1 as NSMFDY and CDR2 as ISSIKDK. Counting both end residues, the CDR3 totals 22 amino acids. Here the CDR3 reads CSVLLCSNPPRQGVVYTDKLIF.

This chain joins TRDV1 and TRDJ1; 7 bases fit TRDD3. The CDR3 runs to 21 residues. Losses at the gene ends were 2 bases for V and 1 base for J; bases not matched to a gene: 22. Germline V CDR1 and CDR2: TSWWSYY, QGS. The CDR3 loop reads CALGESVVTGEKGCGTDKLIF. CDR3 sequence (DNA): TGTGCTCTTGGGGAATCTGTCGTGACTGGGGAAAAGGGGTGTGGCACCGATAAACTCATCTTT.

This clone has just a few counts. The chain is built from TRDV1 and TRDJ1, with a tentative D call TRDD3 (6 bases). The CDR3 consists of 23 residues. V gave up 0 bases and J gave up 0 bases, with 32 bases separating them. Germline CDR1 is TSWWSYY and CDR2 is QGS. The CDR3: CALGELLGLYDTLGGSYTDKLIF. The CDR3, as DNA: TGTGCTCTTGGGGAACTCTTGGGACTATACGATACGCTGGGTGGATCGTACACCGATAAACTCATCTTT.

This clone was seen only a few times. The chain uses TRDV1 and TRDJ1, with D tentatively TRDD2 (6 bases). Germline CDR1 is TSWWSYY and CDR2 is QGS. Trimming removed 4 bases at V and 4 bases at J, with 10 bases between. The CDR3 covers 13 residues. Written as DNA, the CDR3 is TGTGCTCTTGGGGCGCGCTTCCTCGATAAACTCATCTTT. It translates to CALGARFLDKLIF.

This clone showed up just a few times. The chain carries TRDV1 and TRDJ1; TRDD3 matches 9 bases. The CDR3 consists of 20 residues. The V gene end was trimmed by 0 bases and the J gene end by 0 bases; junction bases not matched to a gene: 14. Germline-derived CDR1 and CDR2 are TSWWSYY and QGS. The CDR3, as DNA: TGTGCTCTTGGGGAACTCGGGTCCCGTACTGGGGGACGGTACACCGATAAACTCATCTTT. Its translation is CALGELGSRTGGRYTDKLIF.

V is TRDV1 and J is TRDJ1; D is possibly TRDD3 (6 bases). V was trimmed by 0 bases and J by 0 bases, leaving 38 bases between them. Germline V gene lookup returns CDR1 TSWWSYY and CDR2 QGS. The CDR3 is 25 amino acids. Here the CDR3 reads CALGELWSSSPPNWDHLENTDKLIF. The CDR3 coding sequence is TGTGCTCTTGGGGAACTGTGGTCTTCTTCCCCCCCGAACTGGGACCACCTAGAGAACACCGATAAACTCATCTTT.